Shown below are 13 T cell receptor beta chains from a single sample sequenced in a study of T cells in women clearing cervical HPV infection. Assay used: immunoSEQ multiplex PCR; TCRdb lists only in-frame clones, some missing. The sample has around 15,000 clones. Material for sequencing was blood buffy coat. All receptors come from a woman between 18 and 69 years old with a cervical HPV16 infection that either progressed to CIN3+ or cleared (not recorded which).

About this clone itself: The read gets to within 3 residues of the CDR3 end, and the germline J gene fills in the rest. V gene TRBV20-1 combines with J gene TRBJ1-5; 10 bases are shared with TRBD1. The CDR3 extends over 14 amino acids. Losses at the gene ends were 3 bases for V and 7 bases for J; bases not matched to a gene: 6. Germline V gene data show CDR1 as DFQATT and CDR2 as SNEGSKA (reference sequence). CDR3 sequence reads: CSASQTGGAQPQHF. The CDR3 DNA, read in part, is TGCAGTGCTAGCCAGACAGGGGGCGCGCAGCCC.

In the case of this clone: The read ends 3 residues before the CDR3 terminus; that terminus is restored from the germline J gene. This chain joins TRBV7-9 and TRBJ1-4, with D unclear. The CDR3 spans 15 residues. CDR1 and CDR2 (germline): SEHNR, FQNEAQ (reference sequence). Between the trimmed V and J ends, which lost 1 base and 4 bases, there was a span of 10 bases. CDR3 amino acids: CASSLEVGLNEKLFF. Partial CDR3 DNA: TGTGCCAGCAGCTTAGAGGTCGGACTTAATGAAAAA.

For this clone: The read ends 3 residues shy of where the CDR3 ends; the end is completed using the germline J gene. V is TRBV19 and J is TRBJ2-1, with TRBD2 matching over 7 bases. The germline V gene encodes CDR1 LNHDA and CDR2 SQIVND (reference sequence). Trimming removed 2 bases from V and 4 bases from J; junction bases left unmatched: 5. The CDR3 consists of 15 residues. CDR3 DNA, as far as it was read: TGTGCCAGTAGTATACAGCTAGCGGTATACAATGAG. Protein sequence: CASSIQLAVYNE. The complete CDR3 reads CASSIQLAVYNEQFF.

Details on this clone: Read coverage stops 3 residues before the CDR3 terminus; the germline J gene supplies the remainder. This chain joins TRBV20-1 and TRBJ2-3; 8 bases align to TRBD2. CDR1 is DFQATT, CDR2 SNEGSKA, per germline (reference sequence). J gave up 0 bases and V 2 bases, and 1 base lay outside the gene matches. There are 14 residues in the CDR3. CDR3 bases read: TGCAGTGCTAGACTAGCGGGTAGCACAGATACG. It encodes CSARLAGSTDT. Given in full, the CDR3 is CSARLAGSTDTQYF.

As for this clone: The read falls 3 residues short of the CDR3 end, and the missing part is taken from the germline J gene. The rearrangement uses TRBV28 and TRBJ1-5; possible D gene TRBD1, 5 bases. Trimming stripped 8 bases from V and 4 bases from J, with 18 bases between. The CDR3 runs 15 residues. Per germline, CDR1 MDHEN and CDR2 SYDVKM. This CDR3 reads CASCVPGGGNQPQHF. The part of the CDR3 DNA that was read is TGTGCCAGCTGCGTTCCTGGCGGGGGGAATCAGCCC.

On this clone itself: The read terminates 3 residues before the CDR3 end, so the remaining end is supplied by the germline J gene. The chain recombines TRBV12-3 or TRBV12-4 with TRBJ1-3; tentative D call: TRBD1 (5 bases). V was shortened by 9 bases and J by 0 bases, with 15 bases between the two germline ends. CDR3 length equals 15 residues. The CDR3 sequence is CASDGGESSGNTIYF. Partial CDR3 DNA: TGTGCCAGTGATGGAGGGGAGAGCTCTGGAAACACC.

CDR3 bases read: TGTGCCAGCAGCTCAGGACAGGGGGCAGGGGAGACC. It is translated as CASSSGQGAGET. In full, the CDR3 reads CASSSGQGAGETAFF. The V and J genes are TRBV7-6 and TRBJ1-1; 11 nucleotides match TRBD1. The sequence runs out 3 residues before the end of the CDR3; the remainder is reconstructed from the germline J gene. The CDR3 is made up of 15 amino acids. Germline V gene sequence: CDR1 SGHVS, CDR2 FNYEAQ.

To note about this clone: The missing CDR3 end, 3 residues past where the read stops, is filled in from the germline J gene. The V and J genes are TRBV5-1 and TRBJ2-5; possible D gene TRBD1, 5 bases. The V end was cut by 4 bases, the J end by 5 bases, with 18 bases between. The CDR3 is 15 residues long. The germline CDR1 and CDR2 sequences are SGHRS and YFSETQ. CDR3 loop: CASSPSAGLRETQYF. The part of the CDR3 DNA that was read is TGCGCCAGCAGCCCCTCGGCAGGGCTAAGGGAGACC.

On this clone: From the germline J gene comes the end of the CDR3, since the read stops 3 residues before it. The rearrangement joins TRBV24-1 to TRBJ2-3, with TRBD2 matching 9 bases. The CDR3 totals 16 residues. V was pared by 5 bases and J by 7 bases, with 12 bases of the junction left unmatched. Germline V gene lookup returns CDR1 KGHDR and CDR2 SFDVKD. CDR3 region: CATSGQPGLASHTQYF. CDR3 DNA, as far as it was read: TGTGCCACCAGTGGTCAACCGGGACTAGCATCCCATACG.

With regard to this clone: The CDR3 end is not reached by the read, which stops 3 residues before it; the germline J gene fills it in. V is TRBV18 and J is TRBJ2-7; D is unclear. CDR3 length: 15 amino acids. Trimming removed 3 bases from V and 2 bases from J, with 14 bases in between. Germline V CDR1 and CDR2: KGHSH, LQKENI. Partial CDR3 DNA: TGTGCCAGCTCACCCACAGCTTCCTCTCCCTACGAG. It yields the protein CASSPTASSPYE. In full, the CDR3 reads CASSPTASSPYEQYF.

On this clone: The read gets to within 3 residues of the CDR3 end, and the germline J gene fills in the rest. V usage is TRBV5-1 and J usage is TRBJ1-1; 11 nucleotides align to TRBD1. Losses at the gene ends were 4 bases for V and 5 bases for J; bases not matched to a gene: 13. The germline V gene encodes CDR1 SGHRS and CDR2 YFSETQ. This CDR3 spans 17 amino acids. CDR3 loop: CASSTDRGRYVRTEAFF. CDR3 DNA, as far as it was read: TGCGCCAGCAGCACGGACAGGGGGCGGTATGTTCGGACTGAA.

A note on this clone: The read gets to within 3 residues of the CDR3 end, and the germline J gene fills in the rest. V gene TRBV29-1 combines with J gene TRBJ1-5; 8 bases are shared with TRBD1. The CDR3 is 14 amino acids. V trimming: 7 bases; J trimming: 7 bases; junction bases outside the gene matches: 12. Germline V gene lookup returns CDR1 SQVTM and CDR2 ANQGSEA. CDR3 bases read: TGCAGCGCCAAAACAGGGGGGTGGGGACAGCCC. Encoded protein: CSAKTGGWGQP. The complete CDR3 protein is CSAKTGGWGQPQHF.

With regard to this clone: The read finishes 3 residues shy of the CDR3 end, and the germline J gene is used to complete it. The chain recombines TRBV2 with TRBJ2-1, with TRBD2 matching over 13 bases. The ends lost 6 bases at V and 5 bases at J; junction bases unmatched: 4. CDR1 is SNHLY and CDR2 is FYNNEI in the germline V gene. The CDR3 runs to 15 residues. CDR3: CASSGLAGENNEQFF. The CDR3 bases that were read are TGTGCCAGCAGCGGACTAGCGGGGGAAAACAATGAG.